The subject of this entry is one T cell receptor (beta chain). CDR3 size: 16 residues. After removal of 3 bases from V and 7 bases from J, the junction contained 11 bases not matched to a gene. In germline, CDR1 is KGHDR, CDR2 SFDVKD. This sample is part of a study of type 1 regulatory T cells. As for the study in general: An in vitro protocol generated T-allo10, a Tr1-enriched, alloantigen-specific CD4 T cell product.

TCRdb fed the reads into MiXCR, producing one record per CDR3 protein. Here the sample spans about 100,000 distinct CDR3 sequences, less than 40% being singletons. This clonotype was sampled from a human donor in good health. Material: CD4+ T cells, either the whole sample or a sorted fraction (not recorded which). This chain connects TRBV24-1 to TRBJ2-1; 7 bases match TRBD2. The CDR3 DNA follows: TGTGCCACCAGTGATCCAAAGTGGGAGGGTAGGAATGAGCAGTTCTTC. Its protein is CATSDPKWEGRNEQFF.